This is a list of T cell receptor beta chains from one sample in a study of shared clonotypes between healthy human individuals. The table came from immunoSEQ multiplex PCR; TCRdb's copy has only in-frame clones and leaves some out. The table records some 2,000,000 clones, roughly 94% of them present only once. Sequenced material: naive CD4+ T cells sorted from blood. The receptors originated from a man younger than 35 in good health. Both conserved end residues are trimmed from each CDR3. D genes are given only for firm matches.

d_call	v_call	j_call	cdr3_aa
.	TRBV5-1	TRBJ2-6	ASSPAVAANVLT
.	TRBV6-1	TRBJ1-3	ASSAGGLSSGNTIY
.	TRBV7-2	TRBJ2-2	ASSFFLGPNTGELF
TRBD1	TRBV30	TRBJ1-2	AWVGQGNYGYT
TRBD2	TRBV28	TRBJ2-3	ASSDGTTAQY
TRBD1	TRBV5-1	TRBJ1-6	ASSLTGQGGSPLH
.	TRBV28	TRBJ1-4	ASRSLQALDSTNEKLF
.	TRBV30	TRBJ1-1	AWSVEDTEAF
.	TRBV5-1	TRBJ2-7	ASSLGAGNSYEQY
.	TRBV10-3	TRBJ2-3	AISVAGSTGDTQY
.	TRBV6-5	TRBJ2-7	ASSLIGAGAYEQY
.	TRBV10-3	TRBJ2-2	AISESMLGELF
.	TRBV19	TRBJ2-2	ASSMISGELF
TRBD1	TRBV4-1	TRBJ1-2	ASSQYLDRGLNGYT
TRBD1	TRBV7-9	TRBJ2-1	ASSLGETGQGAYNEQF
.	TRBV6-1	TRBJ1-2	ASSPPVGGEGYT
TRBD1	TRBV6-6	TRBJ1-4	ASLRRQGAHEKLF
.	TRBV10-1	TRBJ1-3	ASSQGSSGNTIY
.	TRBV30	TRBJ2-7	AWSVRPTGEQY
.	TRBV5-1	TRBJ2-2	ASSLGLATNTGELF
.	TRBV30	TRBJ1-5	AWSSVGNQPQH
TRBD1	TRBV25-1	TRBJ2-7	ASRGQGTLYEQY